These 24 T cell receptor beta chains share one sample of origin, sequenced in a study of blood T cell repertoires in COVID-19. Some clones are missing from TCRdb's copy, which holds only in-frame ones; the method was immunoSEQ multiplex PCR. Altogether around 330,000 clones are present, roughly nine tenths being singletons, with the ten largest covering 2.6%. Sequenced: PBMCs or T cells enriched from blood (not recorded which). Receptor source: a man in his 60s who had recovered from COVID-19.

This chain uses TRBV5-4 with TRBJ1-2; D ambiguous. Looked up from germline, CDR1 is SGHNT and CDR2 is YYREEE (reference sequence). The V end was cut by 0 bases, the J end by 7 bases, with 4 bases between. This CDR3 comprises 11 residues. DNA for the CDR3: TGTGCCAGCAGCTTGGGTCTTGGCTACACCTTC. Its translation is CASSLGLGYTF.

The chain links TRBV4-2 to TRBJ1-2; the match to TRBD1 covers 7 bases. V was pared by 6 bases and J by 4 bases, with 5 bases of the junction left unmatched. Germline V gene data show CDR1 as LGHNA and CDR2 as YNFKEQ. The CDR3 totals 13 residues. DNA for the CDR3: TGTGCCAGCAGTTACAGGGGCCCCTATGGCTACACCTTC. Residues: CASSYRGPYGYTF.

The chain uses TRBV5-1 and TRBJ2-1, with 8 nucleotides matching TRBD1. V shed 4 bases, J shed 5 bases, and the junction held 5 bases outside the gene matches. CDR1 and CDR2 (germline): SGHRS, YFSETQ. CDR3 length: 14 amino acids. The CDR3 here is CASSLPQGDNEQFF. CDR3 in DNA: TGCGCCAGCAGCCTACCACAGGGGGACAATGAGCAGTTCTTC.

The gene calls are TRBV9 and TRBJ2-3, with 8 bases fitting TRBD1. The CDR3 covers 18 residues. Germline values: CDR1 SGDLS, CDR2 YYNGEE. J lost 4 bases, V lost 3 bases, and 16 bases had no gene match. This CDR3 reads CASSAPLIRGPSADTQYF. Here the CDR3 DNA reads TGTGCCAGCAGCGCCCCACTCATCAGGGGGCCCTCCGCAGATACGCAGTATTTT.

The chain employs TRBV2 and TRBJ1-1; D is undetermined. The CDR3 covers 11 residues. Trimming took 8 bases from V and 7 from J, leaving 11 bases between them. CDR1 and CDR2 (germline): SNHLY, FYNNEI. CDR3 DNA: TGTGCCAGCTTCTCGCGCCTTGAAGCTTTCTTT. This gives the protein CASFSRLEAFF.

The chain recombines TRBV5-6 with TRBJ2-1; TRBD1 aligns across 12 bases. CDR1 is SGHDT and CDR2 is YYEEEE in the germline V gene. The CDR3 extends over 15 amino acids. Trimming cost V 4 bases and J 8 bases; bases outside gene matches: 7. The CDR3 nucleotides are TGTGCCAGCAGCCCCGGGACAGGGGGCTTGGATGAGCAGTTCTTC. Translation: CASSPGTGGLDEQFF.

This chain joins TRBV5-1 and TRBJ2-1; D is unresolved. Trimming cost V 2 bases and J 7 bases, with 13 bases left between them. Germline CDR1 reads SGHRS; CDR2 reads YFSETQ. This CDR3 comprises 14 residues. The CDR3 region has the DNA TGCGCCAGCAGCTTCCGGAGCCGAGGAAATGAGCAGTTCTTC. It yields the protein CASSFRSRGNEQFF.

The V gene is TRBV29-1, the J gene TRBJ2-5; a weak D match, TRBD1 (6 bases). This CDR3 contains 13 residues. V shed 6 bases and J shed 0 bases, with 11 bases lying between them. CDR1 is SQVTM and CDR2 is ANQGSEA in the germline V gene. This CDR3 reads CSVDGTNQETQYF. The CDR3 coding sequence is TGCAGCGTAGACGGGACAAACCAAGAGACCCAGTACTTC.

V is TRBV27 and J is TRBJ2-7, with TRBD1 matching 10 bases. Per the germline V gene, CDR1 is MNHEY and CDR2 is SMNVEV (reference sequence). This CDR3 is built from 14 residues. V shed 5 bases and J 5 bases; nucleotides not matched to a gene: 6. The DNA for the CDR3 is TGTGCCAGCAGTCCGGCGGGACAGGGGAACGAGCAGTACTTC. Translating gives CASSPAGQGNEQYF.

This chain uses TRBV21-1 with TRBJ2-7; TRBD2, as called in the table, went unchecked against the DNA. TRBV21-1 is a recognized pseudogene. The CDR3 runs 13 residues. CDR3 sequence: CASPHRGMREQYF. CDR3 bases: TGTGCCAGCCCACACCGGGGGATGCGCGAGCAGTACTTC.

A single count supports this clone. V is TRBV7-9 and J is TRBJ2-5; 8 bases fit TRBD2. The germline CDR1 and CDR2 sequences are SEHNR and FQNEAQ (reference sequence). The V and J ends lost 7 bases and 5 bases, in that order; junction bases with no gene match: 9. CDR3 length: 14 amino acids. CDR3 protein: CASTSTGGVETQYF. CDR3 nucleotide sequence: TGTGCCAGCACCTCGACGGGGGGGGTGGAGACCCAGTACTTC.

This clone was seen a few times. J is TRBJ2-7 and V is TRBV4-1; 8 bases map to TRBD1. CDR3 size: 16 residues. Germline assignment: CDR1 MGHRA and CDR2 YSYEKL. The V and J ends lost 0 bases and 3 bases, in that order; junction bases with no gene match: 7. The chain's CDR3 is CASSQDPGTGRYEQYF. In DNA, the CDR3 is TGCGCCAGCAGCCAAGACCCAGGGACAGGACGCTACGAGCAGTACTTC.

V is TRBV11-2 and J is TRBJ2-2, with TRBD1 as a possible D gene (6 bases). CDR1 is SGHAT and CDR2 is FQNNGV in the germline V gene. The CDR3 loop spans 16 amino acids. V lost 5 bases and J 1 base, leaving 14 bases between the germline ends. The CDR3 region has the DNA TGTGCCAGCAGCCATCAGGGGCAGGGGAACACCGGGGAGCTGTTTTTT. This sequence encodes CASSHQGQGNTGELFF.

The CDR3 sequence is CASSIRLAGSEQYF. CDR3 nucleotides: TGTGCCAGCAGTATACGACTAGCGGGAAGCGAGCAGTACTTC. This sequence joins TRBV6-5 and TRBJ2-7; the match to TRBD2 covers 11 bases. Germline lookup yields CDR1 MNHEY and CDR2 SVGAGI. The CDR3 has 14 amino acids. Trimming at V came to 5 bases and at J to 6 bases, leaving 6 bases not matched to a gene.

The chain employs TRBV10-3 and TRBJ2-7; possibly TRBD2 for D (5 bases). The CDR3 has 13 amino acids. The V gene's germline CDR1 is ENHRY and CDR2 SYGVKD. V lost 0 bases, J lost 4 bases, and 7 bases lay in between. The CDR3 nucleotides are TGTGCCATCAGTGAGTCCGGGGATTACGAGCAGTACTTC. Protein product: CAISESGDYEQYF.

This clone has a single count. The J gene is TRBJ1-1, the V gene TRBV6-5; no firm D call. Germline V gives CDR1 MNHEY, CDR2 SVGAGI. V was pared by 7 bases and J by 4 bases, with 13 bases between. The length of the CDR3 is 13 residues. The CDR3 here is CASTAEGSTEAFF. The CDR3 DNA sequence: TGTGCCAGCACCGCGGAGGGATCCACTGAAGCTTTCTTT.

The V gene is TRBV11-2, the J gene TRBJ1-5; D unresolved. The CDR3 totals 16 residues. CDR1 and CDR2 from the germline V gene are SGHAT and FQNNGV. Trimming took 1 base from V and 4 from J, leaving 14 bases between them. The chain's CDR3 is CASSLVPGNGNQPQHF. The DNA of the CDR3 is TGTGCCAGCAGCTTAGTTCCAGGCAATGGGAATCAGCCCCAGCATTTT.

The chain is built from TRBV10-3 and TRBJ1-6, with D perhaps TRBD1 (6 bases). Per the germline V gene, CDR1 is ENHRY and CDR2 is SYGVKD. CDR3 size: 16 residues. V was clipped by 2 bases and J by 9 bases, with 17 bases between them. CDR3 coding DNA: TGTGCCATCAGTGAGAACCCCACAGGGTCTCTTTCACCCCTCCACTTT. Its translation: CAISENPTGSLSPLHF.

The CDR3 nucleotides read TGTGCCAGCAGTTACTCGCAGGGAGGGATAGAGACCCAGTACTTC. As protein: CASSYSQGGIETQYF. The chain links TRBV6-2 or TRBV6-3 to TRBJ2-5; 7 nucleotides match TRBD2. The CDR3 contains 15 residues. Germline CDR1 is MNHEY and CDR2 is SVGEGT. The junction had 5 bases not matched to a gene; V was cut back by 0 bases and J by 4 bases.

The V and J genes are TRBV5-1 and TRBJ2-7, with D unclear. Germline CDR1 and CDR2: SGHRS and YFSETQ. The V end lost 0 bases, the J end lost 4 bases, and 17 bases lay between the germline ends. There are 16 residues in the CDR3. CDR3 in amino acids: CASSLGAPPIRYEQYF. The CDR3 DNA reads TGCGCCAGCAGCTTGGGGGCCCCCCCGATAAGATACGAGCAGTACTTC.

The rearrangement uses TRBV27 and TRBJ2-7; tentative D call: TRBD2 (5 bases). Trimming shortened V by 3 bases and J by 1 base, and 13 bases separated the two germline ends. CDR1 MNHEY and CDR2 SMNVEV come from the germline V gene (reference sequence). The length of the CDR3 is 15 residues. Here the CDR3 reads CASSLSGLGSYEQYF. The CDR3 bases are TGTGCCAGCAGTTTGTCGGGGTTAGGTTCCTACGAGCAGTACTTC.

The CDR3 DNA sequence: TGCGCCAGCAGCGCCCGGACAGACGTGTTGCAGGGCTACACCTTC. Protein sequence: CASSARTDVLQGYTF. This chain uses TRBV5-1 with TRBJ1-2, with a tentative D call TRBD1 (6 bases). Germline V gene data show CDR1 as SGHRS and CDR2 as YFSETQ. The V and J ends lost 4 bases and 8 bases respectively, with 21 bases between them. This CDR3 is 15 amino acids long.

This sequence joins TRBV7-6 and TRBJ2-1; 12 bases map to TRBD2. CDR3 length equals 18 residues. From germline, CDR1 is SGHVS and CDR2 FNYEAQ. V shed 0 bases, J shed 7 bases, and the junction held 10 bases outside the gene matches. CDR3 DNA: TGTGCCAGCAGCTTAGCGAGGGCTCTAGCGGGAGGGTGGAATGAGCAGTTCTTC. Protein product: CASSLARALAGGWNEQFF.

The chain combines TRBV19 with TRBJ1-2; D unclear. The germline CDR1 and CDR2 sequences are LNHDA and SQIVND (reference sequence). Trimming took off 3 bases at V and 5 bases at J, with 16 bases between the two ends. The CDR3 is 15 residues long. Here the CDR3 DNA reads TGTGCCAGTAGTATCTACACGGGATGGCCGTATGGCTACACCTTC. Protein: CASSIYTGWPYGYTF.